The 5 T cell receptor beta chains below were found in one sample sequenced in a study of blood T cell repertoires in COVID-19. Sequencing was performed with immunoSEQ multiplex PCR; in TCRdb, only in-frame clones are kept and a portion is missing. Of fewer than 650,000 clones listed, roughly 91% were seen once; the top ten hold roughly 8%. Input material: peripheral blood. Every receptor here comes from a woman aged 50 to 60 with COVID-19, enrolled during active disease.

The CDR3 nucleotides are TGTGCCAGCAGTTTACAGAACTACAATGAGCAGTTCTTC. This codes for CASSLQNYNEQFF. The J gene is TRBJ2-1, the V gene TRBV2; D ambiguous. Germline V CDR1 and CDR2: SNHLY, FYNNEI. The CDR3 extends over 13 amino acids. V lost 5 bases to trimming and J lost 3 bases, with 8 bases between them.

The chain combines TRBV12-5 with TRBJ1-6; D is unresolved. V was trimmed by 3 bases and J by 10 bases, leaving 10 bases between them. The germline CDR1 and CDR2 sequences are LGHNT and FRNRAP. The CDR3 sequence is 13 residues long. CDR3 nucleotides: TGTGCTAGTGGTTTAGAGGGAGGGTCACCCCTCCACTTT. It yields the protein CASGLEGGSPLHF. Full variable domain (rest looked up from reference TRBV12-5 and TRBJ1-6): DARVTQTPRHKVTEMGQEVTMRCQPILGHNTVFWYRQTMMQGLELLAYFRNRAPLDDSGMPKDRFSAEMPDATLATLKIQPSEPRDSAVYFCASGLEGGSPLHFGNGTRLTVT.

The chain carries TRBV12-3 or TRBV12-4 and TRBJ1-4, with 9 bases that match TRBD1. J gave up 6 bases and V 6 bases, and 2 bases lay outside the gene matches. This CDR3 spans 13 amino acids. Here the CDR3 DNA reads TGTGCCAGCAGGGACAGGGGCCATGAAAAACTGTTTTTT. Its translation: CASRDRGHEKLFF.

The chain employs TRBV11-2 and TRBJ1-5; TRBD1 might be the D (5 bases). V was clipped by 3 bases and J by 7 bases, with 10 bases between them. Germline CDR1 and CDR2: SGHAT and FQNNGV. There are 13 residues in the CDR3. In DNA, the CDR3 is TGTGCCAGCAGCTTTGGGGGAGGCCAGCCCCAGCATTTT. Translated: CASSFGGGQPQHF.

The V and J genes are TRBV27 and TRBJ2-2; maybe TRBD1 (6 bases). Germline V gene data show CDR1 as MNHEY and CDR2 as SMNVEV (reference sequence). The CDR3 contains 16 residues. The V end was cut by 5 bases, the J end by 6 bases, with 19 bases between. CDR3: CASSPTHQGLSGELFF. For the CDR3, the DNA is TGTGCCAGCAGTCCCACCCACCAGGGGCTATCCGGGGAGCTGTTTTTT.